Shown below are 14 T cell receptor beta chains from a single sample sequenced in a study of cytomegalovirus exposure and HLA in healthy donors. PCR amplification relied on 60 Vbeta primers (plus 13 Jbeta primers). The repertoire was sequenced with immunoSEQ multiplex PCR; TCRdb's copy has only in-frame clones and lacks some. Among about 130,000 clones listed, 75% to 80% were seen once. Sequenced material: PBMCs. The receptors originated from a woman aged 55-70 years in good health and CMV-seronegative.

The chain employs TRBV18 and TRBJ2-3; 7 bases align to TRBD1. There are 16 residues in the CDR3. V lost 3 bases and J lost 4; bases outside the gene matches: 10. Germline lookup yields CDR1 KGHSH and CDR2 LQKENI. The CDR3 protein is CASSPGTAGSADTQYF. Here the CDR3 DNA reads TGTGCCAGCTCACCCGGGACAGCCGGCAGCGCAGATACGCAGTATTTT.

The chain couples TRBV4-2 to TRBJ1-6, with 9 bases fitting TRBD1. Germline CDR1 LGHNA, CDR2 YNFKEQ. The CDR3 has 15 amino acids. V was pared by 4 bases and J by 9 bases, with 7 bases of the junction left unmatched. CDR3 sequence: CASSRPGDRVSPLHF. In DNA, the CDR3 is TGTGCCAGCAGCCGCCCGGGGGACAGGGTTTCACCCCTCCACTTT.

This clone was found a few times. The V and J genes are TRBV6-6 and TRBJ2-3; D gene unclear. Germline V lookup: CDR1 MNHNY, CDR2 SVGAGI (reference sequence). The V end lost 7 bases, the J end lost 0 bases, and 5 bases lay between the germline ends. CDR3 length: 12 residues. CDR3 sequence: CASTGSTDTQYF. CDR3 bases: TGTGCCAGCACGGGTAGCACAGATACGCAGTATTTT.

CDR3 nucleotides: TGTGCCATCAGTGAATCGAGCAATCAGCCCCAGCATTTT. Translating it yields CAISESSNQPQHF. The chain is built from TRBV10-3 and TRBJ1-5, with D hard to call. V gave up 3 bases and J gave up 1 base, with 4 bases separating them. Germline V gene lookup returns CDR1 ENHRY and CDR2 SYGVKD. The CDR3 length is 13 residues.

The CDR3 is CASSLRGTSGRAYADTQYF. DNA for the CDR3: TGTGCCAGCAGCTTACGAGGGACTAGCGGGAGGGCCTACGCAGATACGCAGTATTTT. V is TRBV7-3 and J is TRBJ2-3, with TRBD2 identical over 16 bases. Germline-derived CDR1 and CDR2 are SGHTA and FQGTGA. V lost 2 bases and J lost 4; bases outside the gene matches: 9. The CDR3 contains 19 residues.

The rearrangement uses TRBV15 and TRBJ2-3; no clear D. The germline gives CDR1 LNHNV, CDR2 YYDKDF (reference sequence). Trimming took off 2 bases at V and 5 bases at J, with 8 bases between the two ends. The CDR3 totals 13 residues. The DNA of the CDR3 is TGTGCCACCAGCAGACTAGTAGTAGATACGCAGTATTTT. It is translated as CATSRLVVDTQYF. The full variable domain, in which reference TRBV15 and TRBJ2-3 provide the parts outside the CDR3, is DAMVIQNPRYQVTQFGKPVTLSCSQTLNHNVMYWYQQKSSQAPKLLFHYYDKDFNNEADTPDNFQSRRPNTSFCFLDIRSPGLGDTAMYLCATSRLVVDTQYFGPGTRLTVL.

The chain couples TRBV5-4 to TRBJ2-5; D is perhaps TRBD2 (5 bases). CDR1 and CDR2 (germline): SGHNT, YYREEE (reference sequence). Trimming removed 0 bases from V and 0 bases from J, with 12 bases in between. CDR3 size: 16 residues. The CDR3 nucleotides are TGTGCCAGCAGCTTGGGGGCTAGCAGGTACCAAGAGACCCAGTACTTC. This codes for CASSLGASRYQETQYF.

The V call is TRBV6-1, the J call TRBJ1-5; D not resolved. The CDR3 covers 13 residues. Germline loops: CDR1 MNHNS, CDR2 SASEGT. The ends were cut back, 0 bases at V and 7 bases at J, with 7 bases in the middle. The chain's CDR3 is CASSEAKRQPQHF. CDR3 nucleotides: TGTGCCAGCAGTGAAGCAAAGCGGCAGCCCCAGCATTTT.

The V and J genes are TRBV5-5 and TRBJ2-2; TRBD1 matches at 10 bases. The CDR3 spans 17 residues. V lost 0 bases to trimming and J lost 4 bases; unmatched junction nucleotides: 6. CDR1 is SGHKS, CDR2 YYEKEE, per germline (reference sequence). CDR3 region: CASSLEVTGGLTGELFF. DNA for the CDR3: TGTGCCAGCAGCTTGGAGGTGACAGGGGGCCTCACCGGGGAGCTGTTTTTT.

Only a few counts were recorded for this clone. V gene TRBV28 combines with J gene TRBJ2-3; TRBD2 matches 14 bases. J gave up 5 bases and V 5 bases, and 6 bases lay outside the gene matches. The length of the CDR3 is 16 residues. Germline V gene data show CDR1 as MDHEN and CDR2 as SYDVKM. Written as DNA, the CDR3 is TGTGCCAGCAGTATCCGACTAGCGGGGGGGCGAGATACGCAGTATTTT. The encoded protein is CASSIRLAGGRDTQYF.

The rearrangement uses TRBV30 and TRBJ2-7, with TRBD1 as a possible D gene (6 bases). The J call may not be correct, given that the DNA end is closer to TRBJ2-5. CDR3 size: 13 residues. Germline V CDR1 and CDR2: GTSNPN, SVGIG (reference sequence). CDR3 nucleotides: TGTGCCTGGAATGATGTTGGGGGCGCGACCCAGTACTTC. Amino acids: CAWNDVGGATQYF.

The chain is built from TRBV19 and TRBJ2-7, with TRBD1 as a possible D gene (5 bases). Germline assignment: CDR1 LNHDA and CDR2 SQIVND (reference sequence). There are 14 residues in the CDR3. V lost 5 bases, J lost 3 bases, and 14 bases lay in between. CDR3 region: CASSYRTNLYEQYF. Here the CDR3 DNA reads TGTGCCAGTAGTTACCGGACAAATCTCTACGAGCAGTACTTC.

CDR3 DNA sequence: TGTGCCAGCAGTCCCCCGGGACAGGGGAGGAATGAGCAGTTCTTC. Translation gives CASSPPGQGRNEQFF. The chain is built from TRBV28 and TRBJ2-1; 10 bases map to TRBD1. V was pared by 5 bases and J by 7 bases, with 8 bases of the junction left unmatched. Germline CDR1 MDHEN, CDR2 SYDVKM. The CDR3 is 15 residues long.

The chain couples TRBV9 to TRBJ2-3, with 7 bases identical to TRBD2. Germline V CDR1 and CDR2: SGDLS, YYNGEE. The CDR3 is 14 residues long. V gave up 0 bases and J gave up 5 bases; unmatched junction bases: 3. CDR3 coding DNA: TGTGCCAGCAGCGTAGTTCCGGGAGGAGATACGCAGTATTTT. Protein: CASSVVPGGDTQYF.